One and the same sample provided the 22 T cell receptor beta chains below, sequenced in a study of blood T cell repertoires in COVID-19 (dated by TCRdb to about 2020). The library came from the immunoSEQ multiplex PCR assay. Imported from immuneACCESS, the table was reduced by TCRdb to in-frame sequences with V and J called. These copies leave out some clones; in studies compared against another copy, an unresolved V gene accounts for under half, and the cause of the remainder is not known. Counted in this sample were 200,000 to 250,000 clones; 83% of them appeared once. The ten largest make up about 4.6% of the sample. Sequenced sample: PBMCs or T cells enriched from blood (not recorded which). The origin of the receptors is a woman between 50 and 59 years old who had been exposed to COVID-19.

The chain uses TRBV5-8 and TRBJ1-4, with TRBD1 matching over 7 bases. Trimming cost V 4 bases and J 0 bases; bases outside gene matches: 9. This CDR3 contains 17 residues. Germline CDR1 reads SGHTS; CDR2 reads YDEGEE. The CDR3 DNA is TGTGCCAGCAGCCCGGGACAGATACTTGCAACTAATGAAAAACTGTTTTTT. It translates to CASSPGQILATNEKLFF. Together with reference TRBV5-8 and TRBJ1-4, the CDR3 gives the full variable domain: EAGVTQSPTHLIKTRGQQATLRCSPISGHTSVYWYQQALGLGLQFLLWYDEGEERNRGNFPPRFSGRQFPNYSSELNVNALELEDSALYLCASSPGQILATNEKLFFGSGTQLSVL.

This clone was seen a single time. The V and J genes are TRBV7-8 and TRBJ2-7; D may be TRBD1 (6 bases). Germline CDR1 is SGHVS and CDR2 is FQNEAQ. The CDR3 spans 14 residues. With 5 bases removed from V and 1 base from J, the gap between germline ends came to 12 bases. The CDR3 reads CASSPTGISYEQYF. Here the CDR3 DNA reads TGTGCCAGCAGCCCAACAGGGATATCCTACGAGCAGTACTTC.

The sample holds one count of this clone. The chain employs TRBV5-8 and TRBJ2-4; D gene ambiguous. In germline, CDR1 is SGHTS, CDR2 YDEGEE. The CDR3 has 17 residues. V lost 1 base and J 0 bases, leaving 14 bases between the germline ends. The CDR3 DNA follows: TGTGCCAGCAGCTTGAGGAGAATGGCCCGAGCCAAAAACATTCAGTACTTC. Its translation: CASSLRRMARAKNIQYF.

This chain links TRBV2 with TRBJ2-1; 8 positions agree with TRBD1. With V trimmed by 6 bases and J by 6 bases, 4 bases remained unmatched. In germline, CDR1 is SNHLY, CDR2 FYNNEI. The CDR3 spans 13 residues. CDR3 in DNA: TGTGCCAGCAGCTCGGACAGGGTCAATGAGCAGTTCTTC. Translated, it gives CASSSDRVNEQFF.

This clone has a single count. The V and J genes are TRBV4-3 and TRBJ1-2; 9 bases are a match to TRBD1. Losses at the gene ends were 1 base for V and 4 bases for J; bases not matched to a gene: 7. The CDR3 has 16 amino acids. The germline V gene encodes CDR1 LGHNA and CDR2 YSLEER. CDR3 sequence (DNA): TGCGCCAGCAGCCAAGCTCGGACAGGGGCGATCTATGGCTACACCTTC. Encoded protein: CASSQARTGAIYGYTF.

The rearrangement uses TRBV9 and TRBJ2-5; 10 positions agree with TRBD1. CDR1 is SGDLS and CDR2 is YYNGEE in the germline V gene. V was clipped by 4 bases and J by 5 bases; unmatched bases: 8. This CDR3 contains 15 residues. In DNA, the CDR3 is TGTGCCAGCAGCCTACAGACAGGGGGCGGCGAGACCCAGTACTTC. It codes for CASSLQTGGGETQYF.

The chain carries TRBV19 and TRBJ1-5; perhaps TRBD1 as D (5 bases). The CDR3 is 13 amino acids. Germline CDR1 LNHDA, CDR2 SQIVND (reference sequence). The ends were cut back, 8 bases at V and 6 bases at J, with 14 bases in the middle. Here the CDR3 DNA reads TGTGCCAGTCAGGGCCAGGGTATTCAGCCCCAGCATTTT. Residues: CASQGQGIQPQHF.

This clone is a singleton in its sample. This chain connects TRBV27 to TRBJ2-1; 7 bases are shared with TRBD2. The CDR3 has 14 amino acids. The V gene's germline CDR1 is MNHEY and CDR2 SMNVEV (reference sequence). Trimming took 5 bases from V and 4 from J; bases not matched to a gene: 5. The CDR3 reads CASSPPSGYNEQFF. The CDR3 DNA reads as TGTGCCAGCAGTCCTCCTAGCGGTTACAATGAGCAGTTCTTC.

The chain recombines TRBV6-5 with TRBJ2-5, with a possible D match to TRBD2 (5 bases). The germline V gene has CDR1 MNHEY and CDR2 SVGAGI. The CDR3 runs 15 residues. V was trimmed by 6 bases and J by 5 bases, leaving 19 bases between them. The CDR3 spells CASSLAGRLGETQYF. CDR3 bases: TGTGCCAGCAGCCTCGCGGGCAGGCTGGGGGAGACCCAGTACTTC.

This chain joins TRBV27 and TRBJ1-1, with TRBD1 identical over 8 bases. This CDR3 is built from 15 residues. CDR1 is MNHEY and CDR2 is SMNVEV in the germline V gene (reference sequence). V was pared by 0 bases and J by 1 base, with 1 base of the junction left unmatched. CDR3 sequence reads: CASSLSGTGNTEAFF. The CDR3 nucleotides read TGTGCCAGCAGTTTATCGGGGACAGGGAACACTGAAGCTTTCTTT.

The chain carries TRBV5-4 and TRBJ2-5; TRBD2 aligns across 7 bases. Trimming removed 1 base from V and 5 bases from J; junction bases left unmatched: 8. This CDR3 contains 15 residues. Germline V gene data show CDR1 as SGHNT and CDR2 as YYREEE (reference sequence). The CDR3 DNA reads TGTGCCAGCAGCTTGAAGACGGGGGGTGGTGAGACCCAGTACTTC. The encoded protein is CASSLKTGGGETQYF.

The chain carries TRBV12-3 or TRBV12-4 and TRBJ1-1; D gene uncertain. CDR3 size: 13 residues. The germline V and J ends were trimmed by 6 bases and 0 bases, with 8 bases remaining between them. CDR3 amino acids: CASSRSMNTEAFF. In nucleotides, the CDR3 is TGTGCCAGCAGCCGGTCGATGAACACTGAAGCTTTCTTT.

On this clone itself: An end of the junction does not agree with germline; a read error may underlie this. The J gene is TRBJ1-2, the V gene TRBV5-6, with D perhaps TRBD1 (6 bases). Germline CDR1 reads SGHDT; CDR2 reads YYEEEE. The CDR3 length is 14 residues. CDR3 nucleotide sequence: TGTGCCAGCAGCTCCCGGGCAGGGGTCTATCGCTACACCTTC. Translation: CASSSRAGVYRYTF.

This chain connects TRBV7-2 to TRBJ1-2, with 9 positions matching TRBD1. The CDR3 loop spans 17 amino acids. Losses at the gene ends were 0 bases for V and 2 bases for J; bases not matched to a gene: 7. CDR1 and CDR2 (germline): SGHTA, FQGNSA. The CDR3 region is CASSLAAGTGNNYGYTF. Here the CDR3 DNA reads TGTGCCAGCAGCTTAGCAGCGGGGACAGGGAACAACTATGGCTACACCTTC.

V is TRBV21-1 and J is TRBJ1-3. TRBV21-1 has pseudogene status. The CDR3 contains 12 residues. CDR3 protein: CASTQLGNTIYF. CDR3 in DNA: TGTGCCAGCACCCAACTTGGAAACACCATATATTTT.

As to this clone: The sample has other DNA sequences that encode this CDR3 too. The genes are TRBV5-1 and TRBJ1-1, with TRBD1 matching 9 bases. CDR1 and CDR2 from the germline V gene are SGHRS and YFSETQ. V trimming: 2 bases; J trimming: 4 bases; junction bases outside the gene matches: 3. CDR3 length equals 14 residues. The CDR3 DNA is TGCGCCAGCAGCTTAGGACAGGGGAGCACTGAAGCTTTCTTT. Translated, it gives CASSLGQGSTEAFF.

The gene calls are TRBV27 and TRBJ1-2; 9 nucleotides agree with TRBD1. This CDR3 spans 14 amino acids. The ends lost 5 bases at V and 2 bases at J; junction bases unmatched: 3. Germline assignment: CDR1 MNHEY and CDR2 SMNVEV (reference sequence). CDR3 in amino acids: CASSRTGVNYGYTF. In DNA form, the CDR3 reads TGTGCCAGCAGTCGGACAGGGGTGAACTATGGCTACACCTTC.

The V gene is TRBV5-5, the J gene TRBJ2-1; 10 nucleotides match TRBD1. The CDR3 consists of 16 residues. After removal of 4 bases from V and 5 bases from J, the junction contained 9 bases not matched to a gene. Germline CDR1 and CDR2: SGHKS and YYEKEE (reference sequence). The CDR3 sequence is CASSPRDRGFDNEQFF. CDR3 nucleotide sequence: TGTGCCAGCAGCCCTAGGGACAGGGGATTCGACAATGAGCAGTTCTTC.

This rearrangement joins TRBV24-1 to TRBJ1-5, with TRBD1 identical over 8 bases. V lost 3 bases, J lost 4 bases, and 7 bases stayed unmatched. The CDR3 totals 16 residues. Germline V gene lookup returns CDR1 KGHDR and CDR2 SFDVKD. CDR3 amino acids: CATSDARQGYNQPQHF. CDR3 coding DNA: TGTGCCACCAGTGATGCGCGACAGGGGTATAATCAGCCCCAGCATTTT.

The genes are TRBV15 and TRBJ1-4, with D possibly matching TRBD1 (5 bases). This CDR3 has 17 residues. Trimming cost V 3 bases and J 8 bases, with 22 bases left between them. CDR1 and CDR2 from the germline V gene are LNHNV and YYDKDF (reference sequence). CDR3 sequence reads: CATSRIDHRHGGEKLFF. The CDR3 nucleotides are TGTGCCACCAGCAGGATCGATCACAGGCACGGGGGAGAAAAACTGTTTTTT.

The chain is built from TRBV28 and TRBJ1-4; tentatively, D is TRBD1 (5 bases). Germline CDR1 MDHEN, CDR2 SYDVKM. The V and J ends lost 5 bases and 8 bases respectively, with 15 bases between them. This CDR3 spans 14 amino acids. The CDR3 loop is CASSAQGLGEKLFF. In DNA form, the CDR3 reads TGTGCCAGCAGTGCTCAGGGATTAGGAGAAAAACTGTTTTTT.

This chain links TRBV6-5 with TRBJ1-1; D gene unclear. Germline lookup yields CDR1 MNHEY and CDR2 SVGAGI. The CDR3 length is 13 residues. Trimming cost V 6 bases and J 0 bases, with 8 bases left between them. Written as DNA, the CDR3 is TGTGCCAGCAGGCAGACACTGAACACTGAAGCTTTCTTT. This encodes CASRQTLNTEAFF.